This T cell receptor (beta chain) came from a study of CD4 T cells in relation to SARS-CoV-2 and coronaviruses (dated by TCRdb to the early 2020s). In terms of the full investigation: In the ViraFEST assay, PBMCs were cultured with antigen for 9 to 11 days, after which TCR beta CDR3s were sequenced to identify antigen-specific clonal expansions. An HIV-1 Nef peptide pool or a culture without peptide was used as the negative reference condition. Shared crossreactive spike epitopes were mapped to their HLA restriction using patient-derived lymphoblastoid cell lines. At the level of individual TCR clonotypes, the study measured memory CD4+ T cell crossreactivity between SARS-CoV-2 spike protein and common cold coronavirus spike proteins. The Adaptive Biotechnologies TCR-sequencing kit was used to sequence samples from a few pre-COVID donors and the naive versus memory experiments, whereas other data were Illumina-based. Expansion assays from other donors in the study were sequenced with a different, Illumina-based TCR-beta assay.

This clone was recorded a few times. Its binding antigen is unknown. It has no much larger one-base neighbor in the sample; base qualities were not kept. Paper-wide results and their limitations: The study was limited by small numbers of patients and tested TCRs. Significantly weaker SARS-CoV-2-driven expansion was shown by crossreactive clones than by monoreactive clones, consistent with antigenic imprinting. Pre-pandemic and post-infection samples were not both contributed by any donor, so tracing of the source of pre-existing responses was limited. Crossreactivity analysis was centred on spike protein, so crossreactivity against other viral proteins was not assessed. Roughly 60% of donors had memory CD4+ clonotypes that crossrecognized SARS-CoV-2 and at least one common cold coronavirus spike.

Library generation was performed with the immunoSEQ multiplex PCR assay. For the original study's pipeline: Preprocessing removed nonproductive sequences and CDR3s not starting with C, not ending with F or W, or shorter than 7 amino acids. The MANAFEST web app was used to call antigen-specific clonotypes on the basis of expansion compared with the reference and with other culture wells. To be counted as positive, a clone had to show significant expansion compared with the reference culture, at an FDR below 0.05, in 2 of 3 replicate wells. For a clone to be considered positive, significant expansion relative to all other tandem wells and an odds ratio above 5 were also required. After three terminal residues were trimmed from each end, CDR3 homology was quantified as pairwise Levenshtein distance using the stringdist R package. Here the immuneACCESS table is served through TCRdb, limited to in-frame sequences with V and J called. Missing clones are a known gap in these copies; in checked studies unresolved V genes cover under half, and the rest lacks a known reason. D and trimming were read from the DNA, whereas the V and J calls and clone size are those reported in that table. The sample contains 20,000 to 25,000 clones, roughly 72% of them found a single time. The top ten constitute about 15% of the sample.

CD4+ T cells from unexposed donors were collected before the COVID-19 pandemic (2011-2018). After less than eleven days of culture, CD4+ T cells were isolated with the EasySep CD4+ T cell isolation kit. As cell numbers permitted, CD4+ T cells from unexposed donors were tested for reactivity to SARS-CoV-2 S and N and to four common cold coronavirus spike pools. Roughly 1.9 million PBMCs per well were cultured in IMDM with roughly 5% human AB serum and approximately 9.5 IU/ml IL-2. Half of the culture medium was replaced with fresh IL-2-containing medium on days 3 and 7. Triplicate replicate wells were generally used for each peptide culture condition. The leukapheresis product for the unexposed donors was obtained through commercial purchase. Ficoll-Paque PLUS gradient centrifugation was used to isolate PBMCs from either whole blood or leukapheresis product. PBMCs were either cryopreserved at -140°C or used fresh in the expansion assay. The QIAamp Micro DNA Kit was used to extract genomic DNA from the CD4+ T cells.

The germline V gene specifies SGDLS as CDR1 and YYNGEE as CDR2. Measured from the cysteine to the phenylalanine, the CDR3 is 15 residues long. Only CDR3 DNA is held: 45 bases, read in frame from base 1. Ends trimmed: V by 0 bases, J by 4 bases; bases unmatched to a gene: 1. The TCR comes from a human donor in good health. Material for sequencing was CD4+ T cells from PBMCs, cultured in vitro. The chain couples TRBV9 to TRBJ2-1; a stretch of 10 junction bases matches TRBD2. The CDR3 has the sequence CASSVGTSGYNEQFF. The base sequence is TGTGCCAGCAGCGTAGGGACTAGCGGTTACAATGAGCAGTTCTTC.